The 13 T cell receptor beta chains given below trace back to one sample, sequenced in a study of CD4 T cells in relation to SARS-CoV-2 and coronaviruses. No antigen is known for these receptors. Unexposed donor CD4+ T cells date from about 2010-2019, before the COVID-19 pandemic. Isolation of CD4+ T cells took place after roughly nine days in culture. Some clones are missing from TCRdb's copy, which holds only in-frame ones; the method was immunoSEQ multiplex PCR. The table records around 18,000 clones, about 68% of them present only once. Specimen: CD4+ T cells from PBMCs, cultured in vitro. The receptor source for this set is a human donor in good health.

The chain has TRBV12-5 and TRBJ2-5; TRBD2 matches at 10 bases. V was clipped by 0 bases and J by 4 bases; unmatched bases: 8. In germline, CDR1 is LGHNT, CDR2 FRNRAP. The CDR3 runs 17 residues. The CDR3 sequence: CASGLVLGTSEGETQYF. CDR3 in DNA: TGTGCTAGTGGTTTGGTACTTGGGACTAGCGAGGGAGAGACCCAGTACTTC.

In nucleotides, the CDR3 is TGTGCCAGCACTGTTAACGTGAACACCGGGGAGCTGTTTTTT. Its translation: CASTVNVNTGELFF. This sequence joins TRBV2 and TRBJ2-2; no reliable D call. Germline CDR1 is SNHLY and CDR2 is FYNNEI. The ends were cut back, 7 bases at V and 1 base at J, with 10 bases in the middle. This CDR3 region has 14 residues.

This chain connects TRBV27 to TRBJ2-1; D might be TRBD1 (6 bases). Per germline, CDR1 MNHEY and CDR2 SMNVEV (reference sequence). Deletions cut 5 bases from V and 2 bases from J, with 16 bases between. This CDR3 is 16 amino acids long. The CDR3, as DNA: TGTGCCAGCAGTCGCCGCGCGGACAGTCCCTACAATGAGCAGTTCTTC. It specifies CASSRRADSPYNEQFF.

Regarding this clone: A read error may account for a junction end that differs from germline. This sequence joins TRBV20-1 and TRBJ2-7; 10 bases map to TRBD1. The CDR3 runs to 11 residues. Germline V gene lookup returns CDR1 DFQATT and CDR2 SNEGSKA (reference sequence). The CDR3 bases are TGCAGTGCTCATGGGGGGGACAGGGGCGGTTTC. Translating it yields CSAHGGDRGGF.

CDR3 protein: CASSHGLAGGPLYF. The DNA for the CDR3 is TGTGCCAGCAGCCATGGACTAGCGGGAGGGCCGCTCTATTTT. The chain links TRBV7-9 to TRBJ2-3, with 15 positions matching TRBD2. Trimming at V came to 5 bases and at J to 15 bases, leaving 9 bases not matched to a gene. This CDR3 comprises 14 residues. CDR1 and CDR2 from the germline V gene are SEHNR and FQNEAQ (reference sequence).

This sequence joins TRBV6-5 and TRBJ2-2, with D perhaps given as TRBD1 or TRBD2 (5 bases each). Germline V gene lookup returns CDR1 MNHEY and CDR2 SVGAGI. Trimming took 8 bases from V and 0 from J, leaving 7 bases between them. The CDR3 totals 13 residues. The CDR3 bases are TGTGCCAGCGGGACGGCGAACACCGGGGAGCTGTTTTTT. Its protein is CASGTANTGELFF.

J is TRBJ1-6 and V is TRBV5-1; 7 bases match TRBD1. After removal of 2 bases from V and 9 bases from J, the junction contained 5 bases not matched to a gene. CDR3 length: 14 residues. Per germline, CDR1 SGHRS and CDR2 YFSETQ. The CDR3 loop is CASSFPQGGSPLHF. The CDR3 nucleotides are TGCGCCAGCAGCTTCCCTCAGGGGGGTTCACCCCTCCACTTT.

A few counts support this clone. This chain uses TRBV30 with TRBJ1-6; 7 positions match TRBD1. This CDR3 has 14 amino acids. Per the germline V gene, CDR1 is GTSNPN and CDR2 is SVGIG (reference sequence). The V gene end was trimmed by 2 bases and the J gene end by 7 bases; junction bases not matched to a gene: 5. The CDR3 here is CAWSQGQMNSPLHF. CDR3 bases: TGTGCCTGGAGTCAGGGACAGATGAATTCACCCCTCCACTTT.

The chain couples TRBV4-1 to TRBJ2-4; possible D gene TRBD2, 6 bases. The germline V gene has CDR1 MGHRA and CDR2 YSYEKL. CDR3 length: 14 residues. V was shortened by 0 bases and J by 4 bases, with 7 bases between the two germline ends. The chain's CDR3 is CASSQDGGKNIQYF. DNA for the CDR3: TGCGCCAGCAGCCAAGATGGGGGGAAAAACATTCAGTACTTC.

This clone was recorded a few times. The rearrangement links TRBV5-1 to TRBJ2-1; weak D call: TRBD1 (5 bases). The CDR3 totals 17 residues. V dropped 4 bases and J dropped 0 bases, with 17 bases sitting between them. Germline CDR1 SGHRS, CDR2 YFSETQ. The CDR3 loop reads CASSTPSARASYNEQFF. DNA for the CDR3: TGCGCCAGCAGCACCCCCTCCGCCAGGGCCTCCTACAATGAGCAGTTCTTC.

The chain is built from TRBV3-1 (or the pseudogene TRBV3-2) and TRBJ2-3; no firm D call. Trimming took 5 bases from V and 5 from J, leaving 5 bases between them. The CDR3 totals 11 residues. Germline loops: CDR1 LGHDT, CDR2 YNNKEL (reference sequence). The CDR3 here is CASSFKDTQYF. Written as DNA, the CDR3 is TGTGCCAGCAGCTTCAAAGATACGCAGTATTTT.

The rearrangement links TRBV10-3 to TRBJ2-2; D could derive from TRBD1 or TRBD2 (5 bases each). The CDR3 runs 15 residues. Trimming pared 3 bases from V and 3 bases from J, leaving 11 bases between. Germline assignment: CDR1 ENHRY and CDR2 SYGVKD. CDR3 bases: TGTGCCATCAGTGAACGGGGCCCGGACACCGGGGAGCTGTTTTTT. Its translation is CAISERGPDTGELFF.

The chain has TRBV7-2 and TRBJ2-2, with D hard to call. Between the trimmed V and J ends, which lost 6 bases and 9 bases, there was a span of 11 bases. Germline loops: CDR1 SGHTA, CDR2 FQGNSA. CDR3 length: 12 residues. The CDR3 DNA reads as TGTGCCAGCAGTGATTACGCCCGGGAGCTGTTTTTT. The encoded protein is CASSDYARELFF. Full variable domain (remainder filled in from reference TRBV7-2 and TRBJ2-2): GAGVSQSPSNKVTEKGKDVELRCDPISGHTALYWYRQSLGQGLEFLIYFQGNSAPDKSGLPSDRFSAERTGGSVSTLTIQRTQQEDSAVYLCASSDYARELFFGEGSRLTVL.